A selection of T cell receptor beta chains follows, all from one sample in a study of cytomegalovirus exposure and HLA in healthy donors. Profiling relied on immunoSEQ multiplex PCR, and the TCRdb table lists in-frame clones only, not all of them. This table holds about 130,000 clones, just under 80% found once. The sample comprised PBMCs. All receptors derive from a woman aged 40-49 years in good health and CMV-seronegative. The CDR3 runs from the conserved cysteine through the conserved F or W. A D gene is named only where the DNA matches it firmly. The size of a clone is reported for some rows only, either as once, few or many, or as a class for expanded clones.

j_call clone_size cdr3_length d_call v_call cdr3_aa cdr3_nt
TRBJ2-1 - 16 TRBD2 TRBV6-5 CASSYQPAGGHNEQFF TGTGCCAGCAGTTACCAGCCGGCGGGAGGCCACAATGAGCAGTTCTTC
TRBJ2-1 once 16 - TRBV10-2 CASSEMSGPPYNEQFF TGCGCCAGCAGTGAGATGAGCGGGCCTCCCTACAATGAGCAGTTCTTC
TRBJ2-5 - 15 TRBD2 TRBV30 CAWSGTSGGQETQYF TGTGCCTGGTCAGGGACTAGCGGGGGGCAAGAGACCCAGTACTTC
TRBJ2-5 - 15 - TRBV15 CATSIGHSGGETQYF TGTGCCACCAGCATCGGGCATTCAGGCGGGGAGACCCAGTACTTC
TRBJ1-1 - 10 - TRBV30 CASERAEAFF TGTGCCTCCGAACGGGCTGAAGCTTTCTTT
TRBJ2-1 - 16 TRBD2 TRBV30 CAWSELLAGIYNEQFF TGTGCCTGGAGTGAACTACTAGCGGGCATCTACAATGAGCAGTTCTTC
TRBJ2-3 - 12 - TRBV30 CAWSVSADTQYF TGTGCCTGGAGTGTTTCCGCAGATACGCAGTATTTT
TRBJ1-1 few 12 TRBD1 TRBV6-5 CASSQDRGEAFF TGTGCCAGCAGTCAGGACAGGGGTGAAGCTTTCTTT
TRBJ2-7 - 14 TRBD1 TRBV27 CASRSVGQSYEQYF TGTGCCAGCAGGTCGGTGGGACAGTCCTACGAGCAGTACTTC
TRBJ2-1 - 15 - TRBV5-1 CASSRSFPGGNEQFF TGCGCCAGCAGCCGTAGTTTTCCAGGGGGGAATGAGCAGTTCTTC
TRBJ1-1 once 13 - TRBV6-5 CASSHIRNTEAFF TGTGCCAGCAGCCACATCCGGAACACTGAAGCTTTCTTT
TRBJ2-3 - 15 - TRBV9 CASSDRSRQTDTQYF TGTGCCAGCAGCGACCGATCCCGACAGACAGATACGCAGTATTTT
TRBJ2-1 once 14 TRBD2 TRBV28 CASVFGGGVGEQFF TGTGCCAGTGTTTTTGGCGGGGGGGTAGGGGAGCAGTTCTTC
TRBJ1-4 few 15 TRBD1 TRBV9 CASSGGTDLIEKLFF TGTGCCAGCAGCGGGGGGACAGATCTTATAGAAAAACTGTTTTTT
TRBJ2-2 - 15 TRBD1 TRBV27 CASSRTGFDTGELFF TGTGCCAGCAGTCGGACAGGGTTTGACACCGGGGAGCTGTTTTTT
TRBJ2-7 few 14 TRBD1 TRBV10-3 CAMGTGVNSYEQYF TGTGCCATGGGGACAGGGGTCAACTCCTACGAGCAGTACTTC
TRBJ2-5 once 14 - TRBV2 CASSGGNRAETQYF TGTGCCAGCAGTGGAGGAAACAGGGCAGAGACCCAGTACTTC
TRBJ2-3 - 15 TRBD2 TRBV11-2 CASSLGWTSVDTQYF TGTGCCAGCAGCTTAGGGTGGACTAGCGTGGATACGCAGTATTTT
TRBJ2-2 - 15 TRBD2 TRBV5-4 CASSLVRGRDGELFF TGTGCCAGCAGCTTGGTTCGGGGGAGGGACGGGGAGCTGTTTTTT
TRBJ1-3 - 14 - TRBV27 CASSYGPPGNTIYF TGTGCCAGCAGTTATGGCCCCCCGGGAAACACCATATATTTT
TRBJ2-2 - 17 TRBD2 TRBV2 CASSERAGGLNTGELFF TGTGCCAGCAGTGAACGAGCGGGGGGCCTAAACACCGGGGAGCTGTTTTTT
TRBJ1-2 - 14 TRBD1 TRBV9 CASGPGTGDYGYTF TGTGCCAGCGGTCCCGGGACAGGGGACTATGGCTACACCTTC
TRBJ2-7 - 13 - TRBV19 CASSQAVSYEQYF TGTGCCAGTAGTCAGGCAGTATCCTACGAGCAGTACTTC
TRBJ1-5 - 16 - TRBV7-2 CASSLERSGGNQPQHF TGTGCCAGCAGCTTGGAGAGGTCGGGGGGCAATCAGCCCCAGCATTTT